This T cell receptor beta chain was found in a study of T cells after yellow fever vaccination. Study information: The authors prepared low-cell-number fractions using SMART-Seq v4 Ultra Low Input.

Overall study findings and caveats: The presence of abundant clonotypes contaminating from the bulk population was possible in FACS-sorted repertoires.

V lost 3 bases to trimming and J lost 7 bases, with 15 bases between them. There are 14 residues in the CDR3. Each CDR3 protein is one row after TCRdb ran MiXCR on the 5' RACE reads. The sample shows 500,000 to 650,000 distinct CDR3 sequences, about 13% of them seen only once. This clonotype was detected only a few times. No antigen is known for it. The TCR was taken from a young man who received the YFV17D yellow fever vaccine. The sequences come from PBMCs, collected on the day of the yellow fever booster vaccination. The rearrangement links TRBV12-3 or TRBV12-4 to TRBJ1-2, with a weak D call TRBD1 (6 bases). CDR3: CASSFLGAPGGYTF. The CDR3 nucleotides read TGTGCCAGCAGTTTTTTGGGGGCGCCGGGTGGCTACACCTTC.